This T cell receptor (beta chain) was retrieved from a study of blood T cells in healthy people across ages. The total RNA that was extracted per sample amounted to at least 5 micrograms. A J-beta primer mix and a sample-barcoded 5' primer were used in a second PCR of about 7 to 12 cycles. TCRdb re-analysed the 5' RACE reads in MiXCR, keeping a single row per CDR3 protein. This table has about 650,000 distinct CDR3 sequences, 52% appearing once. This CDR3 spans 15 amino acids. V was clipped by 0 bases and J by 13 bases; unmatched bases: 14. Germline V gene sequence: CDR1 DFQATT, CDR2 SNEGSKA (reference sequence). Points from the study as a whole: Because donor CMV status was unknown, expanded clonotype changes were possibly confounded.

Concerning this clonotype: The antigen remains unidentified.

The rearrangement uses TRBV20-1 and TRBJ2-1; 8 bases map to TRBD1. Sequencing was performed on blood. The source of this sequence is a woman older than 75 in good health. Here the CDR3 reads CSARDGRGLAGRQFF. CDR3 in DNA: TGCAGTGCTAGAGACGGCAGGGGGCTAGCCGGTCGTCAGTTCTTC.